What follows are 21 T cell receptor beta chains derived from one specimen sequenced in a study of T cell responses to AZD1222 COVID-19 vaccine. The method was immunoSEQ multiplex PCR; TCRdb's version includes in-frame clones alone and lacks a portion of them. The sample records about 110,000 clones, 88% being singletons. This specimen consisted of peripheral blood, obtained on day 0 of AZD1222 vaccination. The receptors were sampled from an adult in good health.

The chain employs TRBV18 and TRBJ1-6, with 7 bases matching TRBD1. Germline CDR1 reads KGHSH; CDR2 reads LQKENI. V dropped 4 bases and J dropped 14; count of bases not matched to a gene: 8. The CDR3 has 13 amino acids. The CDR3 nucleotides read TGTGCCAGCTCACGTGACAGGGACTCAACCCTCCACTTT. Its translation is CASSRDRDSTLHF.

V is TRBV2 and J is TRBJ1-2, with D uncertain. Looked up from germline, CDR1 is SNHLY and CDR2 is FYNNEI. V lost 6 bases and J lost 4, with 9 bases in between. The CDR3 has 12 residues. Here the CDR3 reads CASSSQAYGYTF. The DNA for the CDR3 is TGTGCCAGCAGCTCCCAGGCCTATGGCTACACCTTC.

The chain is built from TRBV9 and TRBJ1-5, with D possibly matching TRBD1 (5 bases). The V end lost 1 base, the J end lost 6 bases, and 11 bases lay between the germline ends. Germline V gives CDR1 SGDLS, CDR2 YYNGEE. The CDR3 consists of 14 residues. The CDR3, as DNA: TGTGCCAGCAGCGTATCAGGGAGTGGTCAGCCCCAGCATTTT. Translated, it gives CASSVSGSGQPQHF. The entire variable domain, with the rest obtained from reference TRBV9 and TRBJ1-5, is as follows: DSGVTQTPKHLITATGQRVTLRCSPRSGDLSVYWYQQSLDQGLQFLIQYYNGEERAKGNILERFSAQQFPDLHSELNLSSLELGDSALYFCASSVSGSGQPQHFGDGTRLSIL.

This CDR3 is CASSPDRVKETQYF. CDR3 DNA sequence: TGTGCCAGCTCACCTGACAGGGTCAAAGAGACCCAGTACTTC. The chain recombines TRBV18 with TRBJ2-5; 7 bases fit TRBD1. The CDR3 has 14 residues. Germline V gene data show CDR1 as KGHSH and CDR2 as LQKENI. The ends lost 3 bases at V and 3 bases at J; junction bases unmatched: 4.

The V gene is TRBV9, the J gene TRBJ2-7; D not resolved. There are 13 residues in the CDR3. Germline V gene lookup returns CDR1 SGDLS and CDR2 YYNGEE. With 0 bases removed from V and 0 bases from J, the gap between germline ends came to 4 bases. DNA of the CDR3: TGTGCCAGCAGCGTAGGGGACTCCTACGAGCAGTACTTC. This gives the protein CASSVGDSYEQYF. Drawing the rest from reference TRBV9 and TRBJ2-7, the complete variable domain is DSGVTQTPKHLITATGQRVTLRCSPRSGDLSVYWYQQSLDQGLQFLIQYYNGEERAKGNILERFSAQQFPDLHSELNLSSLELGDSALYFCASSVGDSYEQYFGPGTRLTVT.

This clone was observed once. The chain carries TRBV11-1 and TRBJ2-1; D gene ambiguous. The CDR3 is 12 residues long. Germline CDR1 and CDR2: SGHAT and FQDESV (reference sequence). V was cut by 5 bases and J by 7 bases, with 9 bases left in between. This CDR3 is CASSVSTNEQFF. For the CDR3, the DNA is TGTGCCAGCAGCGTATCTACGAATGAGCAGTTCTTC.

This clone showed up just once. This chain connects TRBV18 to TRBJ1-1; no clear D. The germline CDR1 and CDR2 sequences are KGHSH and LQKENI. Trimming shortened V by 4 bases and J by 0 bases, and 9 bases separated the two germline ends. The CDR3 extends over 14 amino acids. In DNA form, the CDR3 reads TGTGCCAGCTCACTGGAGTTTATGAACACTGAAGCTTTCTTT. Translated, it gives CASSLEFMNTEAFF. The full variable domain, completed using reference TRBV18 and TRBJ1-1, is NAGVMQNPRHLVRRRGQEARLRCSPMKGHSHVYWYRQLPEEGLKFMVYLQKENIIDESGMPKERFSAEFPKEGPSILRIQQVVRGDSAAYFCASSLEFMNTEAFFGQGTRLTVV.

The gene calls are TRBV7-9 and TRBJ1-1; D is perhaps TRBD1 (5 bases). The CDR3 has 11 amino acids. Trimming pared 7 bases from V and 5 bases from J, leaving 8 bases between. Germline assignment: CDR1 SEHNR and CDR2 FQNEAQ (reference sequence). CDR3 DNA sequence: TGTGCCAGCACGGGGGGGACTGAAGCTTTCTTT. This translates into CASTGGTEAFF.

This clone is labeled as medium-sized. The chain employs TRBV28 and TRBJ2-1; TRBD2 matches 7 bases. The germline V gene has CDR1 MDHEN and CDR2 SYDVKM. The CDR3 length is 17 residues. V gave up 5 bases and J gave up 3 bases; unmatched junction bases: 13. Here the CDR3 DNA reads TGTGCCAGCAGTCCGGTCGTCGAAGAGCGGGGCTACAATGAGCAGTTCTTC. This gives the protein CASSPVVEERGYNEQFF.

This CDR3 is CASSLGTGGREAFF. The DNA of the CDR3 is TGTGCCAGCAGCCTAGGGACAGGGGGACGGGAAGCTTTCTTT. The chain is built from TRBV7-9 and TRBJ1-1; 11 bases line up with TRBD1. V lost 5 bases and J lost 8; bases outside the gene matches: 7. The germline V gene encodes CDR1 SEHNR and CDR2 FQNEAQ (reference sequence). This CDR3 spans 14 amino acids.

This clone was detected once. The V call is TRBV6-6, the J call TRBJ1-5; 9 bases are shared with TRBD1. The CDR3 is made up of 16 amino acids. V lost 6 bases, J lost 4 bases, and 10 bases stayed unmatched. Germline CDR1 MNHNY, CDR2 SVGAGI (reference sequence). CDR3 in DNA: TGTGCCAGCAGAAGCTGGGACAGGGTAGGAAATCAGCCCCAGCATTTT. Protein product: CASRSWDRVGNQPQHF.

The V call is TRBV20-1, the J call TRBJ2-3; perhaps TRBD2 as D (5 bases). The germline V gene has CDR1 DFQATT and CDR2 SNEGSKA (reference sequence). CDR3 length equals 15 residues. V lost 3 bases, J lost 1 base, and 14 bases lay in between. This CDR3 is CSASNPAGGTDTQYF. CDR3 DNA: TGCAGTGCTAGTAATCCGGCGGGCGGCACAGATACGCAGTATTTT.

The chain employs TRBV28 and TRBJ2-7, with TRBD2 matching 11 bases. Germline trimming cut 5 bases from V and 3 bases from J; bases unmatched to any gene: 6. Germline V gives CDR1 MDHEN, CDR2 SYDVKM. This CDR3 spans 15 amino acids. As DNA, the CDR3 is TGTGCCAGCAGTGCGACTAGCGGGACCTTCTACGAGCAGTACTTC. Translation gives CASSATSGTFYEQYF.

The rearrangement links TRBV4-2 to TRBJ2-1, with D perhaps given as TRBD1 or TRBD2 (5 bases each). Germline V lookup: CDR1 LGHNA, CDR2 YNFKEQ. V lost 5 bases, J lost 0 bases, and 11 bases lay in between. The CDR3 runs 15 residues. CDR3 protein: CASSWDPSSYNEQFF. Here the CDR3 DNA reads TGTGCCAGCAGCTGGGACCCGAGCTCCTACAATGAGCAGTTCTTC.

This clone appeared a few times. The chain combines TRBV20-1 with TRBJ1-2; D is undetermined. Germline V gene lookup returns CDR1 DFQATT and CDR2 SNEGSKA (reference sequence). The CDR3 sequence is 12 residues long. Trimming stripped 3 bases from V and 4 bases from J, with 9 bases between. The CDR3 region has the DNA TGCAGTGCTAGTTTCAGTAGCTATGGCTACACCTTC. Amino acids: CSASFSSYGYTF.

This CDR3 is CASRRGQAGVETQYF. In nucleotides, the CDR3 is TGTGCCAGCCGCCGCGGTCAAGCGGGGGTGGAGACCCAGTACTTC. V gene TRBV5-8 combines with J gene TRBJ2-5; 8 bases map to TRBD2. Germline V CDR1 and CDR2: SGHTS, YDEGEE. The CDR3 has 15 residues. The J segment lost 5 bases and the V segment lost 7 bases, leaving 13 bases of the junction unmatched.

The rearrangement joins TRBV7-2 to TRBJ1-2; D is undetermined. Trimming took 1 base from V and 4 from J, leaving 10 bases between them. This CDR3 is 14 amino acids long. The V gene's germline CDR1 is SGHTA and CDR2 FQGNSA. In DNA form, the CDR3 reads TGTGCCAGCAGCTTAGAAGGCGGCTCCTATGGCTACACCTTC. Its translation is CASSLEGGSYGYTF.

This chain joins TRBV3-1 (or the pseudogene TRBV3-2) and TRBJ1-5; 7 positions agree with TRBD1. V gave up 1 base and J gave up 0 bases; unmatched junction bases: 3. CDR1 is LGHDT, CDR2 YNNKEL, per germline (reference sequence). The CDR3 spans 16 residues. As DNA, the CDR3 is TGTGCCAGCAGCCAAGGGGGACAGCTTAGCAATCAGCCCCAGCATTTT. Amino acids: CASSQGGQLSNQPQHF.

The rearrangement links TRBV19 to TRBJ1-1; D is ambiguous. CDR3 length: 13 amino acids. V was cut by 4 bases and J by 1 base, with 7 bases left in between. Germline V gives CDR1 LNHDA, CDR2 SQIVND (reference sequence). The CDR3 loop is CASSTVRNTEAFF. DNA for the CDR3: TGTGCCAGTAGTACCGTACGGAACACTGAAGCTTTCTTT.

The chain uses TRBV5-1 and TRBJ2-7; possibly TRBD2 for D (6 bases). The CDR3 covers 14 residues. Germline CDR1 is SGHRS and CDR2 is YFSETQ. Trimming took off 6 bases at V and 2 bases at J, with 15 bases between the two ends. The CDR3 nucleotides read TGCGCCAGCAAGGCTCAAGCGGGCCCCTACGAGCAGTACTTC. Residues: CASKAQAGPYEQYF.

CDR3 loop: CASSSSVGGNTEAFF. CDR3 sequence (DNA): TGTGCCAGCAGCTCCAGTGTGGGGGGAAACACTGAAGCTTTCTTT. This chain uses TRBV11-1 with TRBJ1-1, with D possibly matching TRBD1 (5 bases). The CDR3 length is 15 residues. The V and J ends lost 4 bases and 2 bases respectively, with 14 bases between them. Germline values: CDR1 SGHAT, CDR2 FQDESV (reference sequence). The full variable domain, its missing parts supplied by reference TRBV11-1 and TRBJ1-1, is EAEVAQSPRYKITEKSQAVAFWCDPISGHATLYWYRQILGQGPELLVQFQDESVVDDSQLPKDRFSAERLKGVDSTLKIQPAELGDSAMYLCASSSSVGGNTEAFFGQGTRLTVV.